This T cell receptor (beta chain) came from a study of blood T cell repertoires in COVID-19. Study as a whole: Sites in the United States, Italy and Spain provided acute and convalescent COVID-19 samples.

Trimming pared 9 bases from V and 15 bases from J, leaving 24 bases between. This CDR3 region has 13 residues. Germline V lookup: CDR1 LNHDA, CDR2 SQIVND (reference sequence). Profiled with immunoSEQ multiplex PCR; TCRdb holds only in-frame clones, not every one. The repertoire holds roughly 380,000 clones, with approximately 91% as singletons. The sequence was obtained from a woman between 40 and 55 years old with COVID-19, enrolled during active disease. Material for sequencing was peripheral blood. V is TRBV19 and J is TRBJ1-5; D is possibly TRBD1 (5 bases). CDR3 sequence: CASGDSGYRGPHF. As DNA, the CDR3 is TGTGCCAGCGGGGACTCCGGTTATAGGGGACCGCATTTT.